This is a list of T cell receptor beta chains from one sample in a study of blood T cell repertoires in COVID-19. Method: immunoSEQ multiplex PCR; TCRdb's copy keeps in-frame clones and lacks some. The data hold about 160,000 clones, with around 80% observed a single time. The material sequenced was PBMCs or T cells enriched from blood (not recorded which). The receptors derive from a woman aged 50 to 60 who had recovered from COVID-19. CDR3s include the opening cysteine and the closing phenylalanine or tryptophan. D genes are given only for firm matches. The size field is filled for only some rows; it gives once, few, many or a size class.

TGTGCCACCAGTGATTCTGGGACTAGACTCCTCGAGCAGTACTTC	CATSDSGTRLLEQYF	TRBD2	TRBJ2-7	TRBV24-1	-
TGTGCCAGCAGTTTACCCCGTGACAGATATAGCAATCAGCCCCAGCATTTT	CASSLPRDRYSNQPQHF	-	TRBJ1-5	TRBV28	-
TGTGCCAGCAGCCCGCAGGGACAGATCAACACTGAAGCTTTCTTT	CASSPQGQINTEAFF	TRBD1	TRBJ1-1	TRBV7-8	-
TGTGCCAGCAGCCCCGATCGGGGCGGGAGTACAGATACGCAGTATTTT	CASSPDRGGSTDTQYF	TRBD2	TRBJ2-3	TRBV5-4	-
TGCGCCAGCAGCCACCCTAGCGGGAGCTCCTACAATGAGCAGTTCTTC	CASSHPSGSSYNEQFF	TRBD2	TRBJ2-1	TRBV4-1	-
TGTGCCAGCAGTTACCCGGGACACAGGAACACTGAAGCTTTCTTT	CASSYPGHRNTEAFF	-	TRBJ1-1	TRBV6-6	-
TGTGCCAGTAGTATCCGACAGGGGTCCGGGGAGCTGTTTTTT	CASSIRQGSGELFF	TRBD1	TRBJ2-2	TRBV19	-
TGTGCCAGCAGCTACAAGGACGCCGGGAGGATCACTAATGAAAAACTGTTTTTT	CASSYKDAGRITNEKLFF	-	TRBJ1-4	TRBV11-2	-
TGTGCCAGCCAGGGGGCTGGGGCCTATTACGGACAGCCCCAGCATTTT	CASQGAGAYYGQPQHF	TRBD1	TRBJ1-5	TRBV7-9	few
TGTGCCAGCACCCCGACAGGGGGCTTAAAGGACGGGGAGCTGTTTTTT	CASTPTGGLKDGELFF	TRBD1	TRBJ2-2	TRBV28	-
TGTGCCAGCAGCGTAGTCATTCCCATTGTGTTAGACGAGCAGTACTTC	CASSVVIPIVLDEQYF	-	TRBJ2-7	TRBV3-1/TRBV3-2	-
TGTGCCAGCAGCGGTGACAGTAGGGGTTTTGCTATGGGGTTGGGCTATGGCTACACCTTC	CASSGDSRGFAMGLGYGYTF	-	TRBJ1-2	TRBV2	-
TGCGCCAGCAGACTAAGGACAGATAGGAACACTGAAGCTTTCTTT	CASRLRTDRNTEAFF	-	TRBJ1-1	TRBV5-1	few
TGTGCCAGCAGCTTAATGGGGGCCGCAAATGAAAAACTGTTTTTT	CASSLMGAANEKLFF	-	TRBJ1-4	TRBV7-2	-
TGCAGTGCTAGATTTTCAAATACGCAGTATTTT	CSARFSNTQYF	-	TRBJ2-3	TRBV20-1	-
TGTGCCAGCTCACCCCCGGGACTTGGCTACACCTTC	CASSPPGLGYTF	-	TRBJ1-2	TRBV18	-
TGTGCCAGCAGTCAGGGGTCCGGGACAGGGGCATACGAGCAGTACTTC	CASSQGSGTGAYEQYF	TRBD1	TRBJ2-7	TRBV28	-
TGTGCCAGCAGCGTAGATGAGGGACTAAAGCAGTTCTTC	CASSVDEGLKQFF	TRBD2	TRBJ2-1	TRBV9	few
TGTGCCAGCAGCGTAGAGCCCCACTTTGGGGCGGGGGCTGGGACCTATGGCTACACCTTC	CASSVEPHFGAGAGTYGYTF	-	TRBJ1-2	TRBV9	-
TGTGCCAGCAGTTTTTTACAGGGCGGGGGCTACACCTTC	CASSFLQGGGYTF	-	TRBJ1-2	TRBV27	-
TGTGCCAGCAGCTTCCCAACAGGGGCTCCGAACACCGGGGAGCTGTTTTTT	CASSFPTGAPNTGELFF	TRBD1	TRBJ2-2	TRBV11-2	-
TGTGCCAGCAGCTTCGGGACAGGGCTCTCACCCCTCCACTTT	CASSFGTGLSPLHF	TRBD1	TRBJ1-6	TRBV11-1	-
TGTGCCAGTATCGACTACGGGACAATCGAAGCTTTCTTT	CASIDYGTIEAFF	-	TRBJ1-1	TRBV19	-
TGTGCCAGCAGCGACCCGGGACTGCCTCCCTACGAGCAGTACTTC	CASSDPGLPPYEQYF	-	TRBJ2-7	TRBV2	-
TGTGCCAGTAGTATGTCAGACTGGGGCTACACCTTC	CASSMSDWGYTF	-	TRBJ1-2	TRBV19	-
TGTGCCAGCAGCTCCGGAGTCTATGGCTACACCTTC	CASSSGVYGYTF	-	TRBJ1-2	TRBV7-3	-
TGTGCCAGCAGATCCGGGTCGGGAGCTAACTATGGCTACACCTTC	CASRSGSGANYGYTF	-	TRBJ1-2	TRBV5-4	-
TGCGCCAGCAGATCCCCGGACAGGAGATCCTACTACGAGCAGTACTTC	CASRSPDRRSYYEQYF	TRBD1	TRBJ2-7	TRBV23-1	-
TGTGCCAGCACGGGAACGTTCTACGAGCAGTACTTC	CASTGTFYEQYF	-	TRBJ2-7	TRBV28	-
TGTGCCAGCAGTCAACGTACAGGGGTTGGCTATGGCTACACCTTC	CASSQRTGVGYGYTF	TRBD1	TRBJ1-2	TRBV5-6	-
TGTGCCAGCAGCAAGACAGGGGCCACAGATACGCAGTATTTT	CASSKTGATDTQYF	TRBD1	TRBJ2-3	TRBV7-3	-
TGTGCCAGCTCATTGCGGGAAGGGGATGAAAAACTGTTTTTT	CASSLREGDEKLFF	-	TRBJ1-4	TRBV18	-
TGTGCCAGCAGCTCCCCGGGACAACGAAACACTGAAGCTTTCTTT	CASSSPGQRNTEAFF	-	TRBJ1-1	TRBV13	-
TGTGCCATCAGAAGGGGACAGGGGGACACCGGGGAGCTGTTTTTT	CAIRRGQGDTGELFF	TRBD1	TRBJ2-2	TRBV10-3	few
TGTGCCAGCAGCCAAGAACCTAAGAATTCACCCCTCCACTTT	CASSQEPKNSPLHF	-	TRBJ1-6	TRBV14	-
TGCAGCGTTGCAGCCCTCGGACTCCCCCAAGAGACCCAGTACTTC	CSVAALGLPQETQYF	-	TRBJ2-5	TRBV29-1	-
TGTGCCAGCAGCTTTTACAGGGGTTGGGAGGCCGAAATCTCCTACAATGAGCAGTTCTTC	CASSFYRGWEAEISYNEQFF	-	TRBJ2-1	TRBV11-3	few
TGTGCCAGCAGTTCGGAGGCAGTTTACGCTTTCTTT	CASSSEAVYAFF	-	TRBJ1-1	TRBV12-3/TRBV12-4	-
TGTGCCAGCAGCGACTCCCTGGGACTAGCGGGGAATGAGCAGTTCTTC	CASSDSLGLAGNEQFF	TRBD2	TRBJ2-1	TRBV11-2	-
TGCGCCAGCAGCCTACGAGATACGCAGTATTTT	CASSLRDTQYF	-	TRBJ2-3	TRBV5-1	-
TGTGCCAGCCGGAGTGGTCAGAGCTATGGCTACACCTTC	CASRSGQSYGYTF	-	TRBJ1-2	TRBV18	few
TGTGCCAGCAGCTTACCTGGGGCGCCGGGTGAAAAACTGTTTTTT	CASSLPGAPGEKLFF	-	TRBJ1-4	TRBV7-9	-
TGTGCCAGCTCACCGGGGGCTCAGGGCTATGGCTACACCTTC	CASSPGAQGYGYTF	-	TRBJ1-2	TRBV18	-
TGTGCCAGTAGTGGCGGGAGAGGGGGAGTCAATGAGCAGTTCTTC	CASSGGRGGVNEQFF	-	TRBJ2-1	TRBV19	-
TGTGCCAGCAGCAAAGGCAGAACCAGGGTAAATGACCTCTACGAGCAGTACTTC	CASSKGRTRVNDLYEQYF	-	TRBJ2-7	TRBV21-1	-
TGTGCCACCGGAGAAAGCGGGAGGGCGAACACCGGGGAGCTGTTTTTT	CATGESGRANTGELFF	TRBD2	TRBJ2-2	TRBV24-1	-
TGTGCCAGCAGATTGCCAGGCACCCCGACCCAGTACTTC	CASRLPGTPTQYF	-	TRBJ2-5	TRBV28	-
TGTGCCAGCAGTTTACAGGGTGTCCCTGGGGCCAACGTCCTGACTTTC	CASSLQGVPGANVLTF	-	TRBJ2-6	TRBV2	-
TGTGCCAGCAGTTTTGGGGCAAGGCAGCCCCAGCATTTT	CASSFGARQPQHF	-	TRBJ1-5	TRBV28	few
TGTGCCAGCAGCTTTCGACGCGGGAGAGAGATGGATGAGCAGTTCTTC	CASSFRRGREMDEQFF	TRBD2	TRBJ2-1	TRBV7-9	-
TGTGCCAGCAGTCCTTGGGGGGGTAGATCACCCCTCCACTTT	CASSPWGGRSPLHF	-	TRBJ1-6	TRBV28	-
TGTGCTAGTGGTCGAGGGGGCGCGGACACTGAAGCTTTCTTT	CASGRGGADTEAFF	TRBD1	TRBJ1-1	TRBV12-5	-
TGTGCCAGCAGTCGGGGACAGGACAATCAGCCCCAGCATTTT	CASSRGQDNQPQHF	TRBD1	TRBJ1-5	TRBV28	-
TGTGCCAGCAGCGATGACAGCTCCTATAATTCACCCCTCCACTTT	CASSDDSSYNSPLHF	-	TRBJ1-6	TRBV5-8	-
TGTGCCAGTAGTATTAGCCTAGCGGGCATCCATGAGCAGTTCTTC	CASSISLAGIHEQFF	TRBD2	TRBJ2-1	TRBV19	-
TGTGCCAGCAGCCAACACGGGACTAGCGGCTCCTACGAGCAGTACTTC	CASSQHGTSGSYEQYF	TRBD2	TRBJ2-7	TRBV14	-
TGCAGCGTTGAGGATGCGGCGGCTCGAAGCTACACCTTC	CSVEDAAARSYTF	-	TRBJ1-2	TRBV29-1	-
TGTGCCAGCAGCCAAGCGGATGGCTACACCTTC	CASSQADGYTF	-	TRBJ1-2	TRBV3-1/TRBV3-2	-
TGTGCCAGCAGGCCAAAGCCCGGGACTAGCGGGATGTTCGAGCAGTACTTC	CASRPKPGTSGMFEQYF	TRBD2	TRBJ2-7	TRBV28	-
TGTGCCAGCAGCTTAGGAGTACTAGCGGGGGCCCCCGGGCTGGGTATTCAGTACTTC	CASSLGVLAGAPGLGIQYF	TRBD2	TRBJ2-4	TRBV7-2	few